Below are 8 T cell receptor beta chains sequenced from a single sample in a study of T cell responses to AZD1222 COVID-19 vaccine. Here immunoSEQ multiplex PCR was the method, and the copy in TCRdb shows in-frame clones only, minus some. Of fewer than 120,000 clones in the sample, roughly four fifths were seen once. Here the sequenced sample was peripheral blood, taken on day 0 of AZD1222 vaccination. The receptors were gathered from an adult in good health.

This chain links TRBV10-3 with TRBJ1-1, with D tentatively TRBD1 (5 bases). This CDR3 contains 15 residues. Germline CDR1 and CDR2: ENHRY and SYGVKD. Trimming removed 0 bases from V and 4 bases from J, with 12 bases in between. In DNA, the CDR3 is TGTGCCATCAGTGAGTCAAAACCTGGGGGCACTGAAGCTTTCTTT. As protein: CAISESKPGGTEAFF.

The V call is TRBV7-6, the J call TRBJ2-7; TRBD1 matches 9 bases. Trimming removed 5 bases from V and 5 bases from J; junction bases left unmatched: 13. Looked up from germline, CDR1 is SGHVS and CDR2 is FNYEAQ. This CDR3 comprises 16 residues. CDR3 loop: CASSPEQGARANEQYF. The CDR3 region has the DNA TGTGCCAGCAGCCCAGAACAGGGGGCGCGAGCAAACGAGCAGTACTTC.

J is TRBJ1-1 and V is TRBV18; tentatively, D is TRBD1 (6 bases). The CDR3 has 14 amino acids. V lost 5 bases and J 3 bases, leaving 13 bases between the germline ends. The germline V gene has CDR1 KGHSH and CDR2 LQKENI. The CDR3 sequence: CASSATGLHTEAFF. The CDR3 nucleotides read TGTGCCAGCTCAGCCACAGGGCTACACACTGAAGCTTTCTTT.

This clone appeared once. The rearrangement links TRBV5-4 to TRBJ1-1, with unresolved D. CDR1 is SGHNT, CDR2 YYREEE, per germline (reference sequence). V was shortened by 3 bases and J by 5 bases, with 14 bases between the two germline ends. This CDR3 is 14 amino acids long. The CDR3 DNA reads as TGTGCCAGCAGCTCCTCTATGAGGAGGACTGAAGCTTTCTTT. Protein product: CASSSSMRRTEAFF. Together with reference TRBV5-4 and TRBJ1-1, the CDR3 gives the full variable domain: ETGVTQSPTHLIKTRGQQVTLRCSSQSGHNTVSWYQQALGQGPQFIFQYYREEENGRGNFPPRFSGLQFPNYSSELNVNALELDDSALYLCASSSSMRRTEAFFGQGTRLTVV.

The rearrangement uses TRBV7-2 and TRBJ1-1, with TRBD1 as a possible D gene (5 bases). The CDR3 consists of 14 residues. Germline V gives CDR1 SGHTA, CDR2 FQGNSA. Trimming shortened V by 5 bases and J by 3 bases, and 13 bases separated the two germline ends. For the CDR3, the DNA is TGTGCCAGCAGCCAGGGATATTACGACACTGAAGCTTTCTTT. Its translation: CASSQGYYDTEAFF.

The J gene is TRBJ2-3, the V gene TRBV28, with 7 bases lining up with TRBD2. The CDR3 is made up of 13 amino acids. The germline V gene encodes CDR1 MDHEN and CDR2 SYDVKM. The CDR3 loop is CDLSRGWADTQYF. DNA for the CDR3: TGTGACTTATCGCGGGGGTGGGCAGATACGCAGTATTTT.

This clone was counted between two and nine times. The chain uses TRBV6-2 or TRBV6-3 and TRBJ2-7; TRBD2 agrees at 9 bases. The CDR3 is 15 amino acids. The J segment lost 6 bases and the V segment lost 2 bases, leaving 8 bases of the junction unmatched. Germline CDR1 MNHEY, CDR2 SVGEGT. CDR3 region: CASSYIAGGISEQYF. CDR3 in DNA: TGTGCCAGCAGTTACATCGCGGGAGGGATATCCGAGCAGTACTTC.

The chain uses TRBV6-4 and TRBJ1-1; D is ambiguous. The V end lost 6 bases, the J end lost 4 bases, and 15 bases lay between the germline ends. Germline V CDR1 and CDR2: MRHNA, SNTAGT. This CDR3 region has 14 residues. CDR3 sequence (DNA): TGTGCCAGCAGAGCGACTGTAGGTGGCACTGAAGCTTTCTTT. Amino acids: CASRATVGGTEAFF.